The rows below give T cell receptor beta chains drawn from one sample of a study of vaccination effects on CD4 cells after COVID-19. Using immunoSEQ multiplex PCR, the repertoire was profiled, and TCRdb retains in-frame clones only, with some absent. The sample contains 66,000 or so clones, 74% of which appear only once. What these receptors recognize is not known. Material: CD4+ T cells from PBMCs cultured without peptide, obtained after COVID-19 vaccination. Receptors were obtained from a human donor who received a COVID-19 vaccine. Each CDR3 is given with its conserved first and last residue. The D gene is left open where the match is weak. Clone size, where shown, is once, few, many, or a class for clones that have expanded.

abundance	d_gene	v_gene	j_gene	CDR3aa	CDR3nt
NA	NA	TRBV6-4	TRBJ1-3	CASSDGGPGNTIYF	TGTGCCAGCAGTGACGGGGGACCGGGAAACACCATATATTTT
NA	NA	TRBV28	TRBJ1-2	CASRGRGELSNYGYTF	TGTGCCAGCAGGGGGCGGGGGGAACTTTCTAACTATGGCTACACCTTC
NA	TRBD2	TRBV2	TRBJ2-2	CASRPLAGGTGELFF	TGTGCCAGCAGGCCACTAGCGGGGGGTACCGGGGAGCTGTTTTTT
NA	NA	TRBV5-1	TRBJ1-2	CASSSQGPGYGYTF	TGCGCCAGCAGCTCCCAGGGTCCGGGCTATGGCTACACCTTC
NA	NA	TRBV3-1/TRBV3-2	TRBJ1-6	CASSRRGGYNSPLHF	TGTGCCAGCAGCCGCCGTGGTGGCTATAATTCACCCCTCCACTTT
NA	TRBD1	TRBV14	TRBJ2-5	CASSRDRQETQYF	TGTGCCAGCAGCCGGGACAGACAAGAGACCCAGTACTTC
NA	TRBD1	TRBV5-1	TRBJ1-2	CASSLGGQGTSGYTF	TGCGCCAGCAGCTTGGGGGGACAGGGAACGAGCGGCTACACCTTC
NA	NA	TRBV3-1/TRBV3-2	TRBJ1-5	CASSQVRDQPQHF	TGTGCCAGCAGCCAAGTTCGGGACCAGCCCCAGCATTTT
NA	NA	TRBV7-2	TRBJ1-1	CASSLVLATEAFF	TGTGCCAGCAGCTTAGTCCTAGCAACTGAAGCTTTCTTT
NA	TRBD2	TRBV10-1	TRBJ2-3	CASSESQRGAQYF	TGCGCCAGCAGTGAGTCTCAACGGGGGGCGCAGTATTTT
NA	NA	TRBV6-6	TRBJ1-5	CASSLKYNQPQHF	TGTGCCAGCAGTCTCAAATACAATCAGCCCCAGCATTTT
NA	NA	TRBV28	TRBJ1-5	CASSLRTANKQPQHF	TGTGCCAGCAGTTTGCGGACAGCGAATAAGCAGCCCCAGCATTTT
NA	NA	TRBV21-1	TRBJ2-3	CASSKVEGGTDTQYF	TGTGCCAGCAGCAAAGTGGAGGGGGGCACAGATACGCAGTATTTT
NA	NA	TRBV7-2	TRBJ2-2	CASSFRRQGSAGELFF	TGTGCCAGCAGCTTCCGGCGTCAGGGATCGGCCGGGGAGCTGTTTTTT
NA	NA	TRBV6-5	TRBJ1-4	CASRRNPNEKLFF	TGTGCCAGCAGGAGGAACCCGAATGAAAAACTGTTTTTT
NA	NA	TRBV29-1	TRBJ1-3	CSVEGLNGGNTIYF	TGCAGCGTTGAAGGCTTGAACGGAGGAAACACCATATATTTT
NA	TRBD1	TRBV19	TRBJ1-5	CASSILGTGMPQPQHF	TGTGCCAGTAGTATTTTAGGGACAGGGATGCCTCAGCCCCAGCATTTT
NA	NA	TRBV7-3	TRBJ1-6	CASSQGFGNSPLHF	TGTGCCAGCAGTCAGGGATTCGGGAATTCACCCCTCCACTTT
NA	NA	TRBV28	TRBJ1-2	CASSLGNNYGYTF	TGTGCCAGCAGTTTAGGAAATAACTATGGCTACACCTTC
few	NA	TRBV28	TRBJ2-1	CASRGRRGQFF	TGTGCCAGCAGAGGTAGGCGGGGACAGTTCTTC
NA	NA	TRBV30	TRBJ1-1	CAWSVGLSGGTEAFF	TGTGCCTGGAGTGTCGGTTTATCGGGGGGCACTGAAGCTTTCTTT
few	NA	TRBV5-6	TRBJ1-6	CASTTGSYNNSPLHF	TGTGCCAGCACCACAGGGAGCTACAATAATTCACCCCTCCACTTT
NA	NA	TRBV30	TRBJ1-5	CAWSGRNQPQHF	TGTGCCTGGAGTGGAAGGAATCAGCCCCAGCATTTT
NA	NA	TRBV18	TRBJ1-2	CASSPDSYYGYTF	TGTGCCAGCTCACCGGACAGCTACTATGGCTACACCTTC
NA	NA	TRBV7-3	TRBJ2-1	CASSLSGSPSYNEQFF	TGTGCCAGCAGCTTATCCGGGAGCCCCTCCTACAATGAGCAGTTCTTC
NA	NA	TRBV9	TRBJ1-1	CASSSAARSEAFF	TGTGCCAGCAGCTCCGCCGCGAGGTCTGAAGCTTTCTTT
NA	NA	TRBV30	TRBJ2-2	CAWVSGGELFF	TGTGCCTGGGTATCCGGCGGGGAGCTGTTTTTT
few	NA	TRBV3-1/TRBV3-2	TRBJ2-3	CASSHRTGTDTQYF	TGTGCCAGCAGCCACCGAACAGGAACAGATACGCAGTATTTT
NA	TRBD2	TRBV18	TRBJ2-3	CASSPAGGRSDTQYF	TGTGCCAGCTCACCGGCGGGGGGGAGATCAGATACGCAGTATTTT
once	NA	TRBV19	TRBJ1-3	CASMAGYRSGNTIYF	TGTGCCAGTATGGCGGGTTATCGATCTGGAAACACCATATATTTT
NA	NA	TRBV7-2	TRBJ1-5	CASSNRDQPQHF	TGTGCCAGCAGTAACAGGGATCAGCCCCAGCATTTT
few	TRBD2	TRBV5-1	TRBJ2-6	CASSSRTSGGPSGANVLTF	TGCGCCAGCAGCTCACGGACTAGCGGGGGGCCCTCTGGGGCCAACGTCCTGACTTTC
NA	NA	TRBV6-1	TRBJ2-3	CASSEGAGPWADTQYF	TGTGCCAGCAGTGAAGGCGCAGGGCCCTGGGCAGATACGCAGTATTTT
NA	NA	TRBV5-1	TRBJ1-1	CASSEGDGDTEAFF	TGCGCCAGCAGCGAGGGAGATGGGGACACTGAAGCTTTCTTT
NA	NA	TRBV27	TRBJ2-3	CASSLFQGTQYF	TGTGCCAGCAGTTTATTTCAGGGTACGCAGTATTTT
NA	NA	TRBV3-1/TRBV3-2	TRBJ2-1	CASSQDLGVAAYNEQFF	TGTGCCAGCAGCCAAGACTTGGGGGTAGCGGCCTACAATGAGCAGTTCTTC
NA	TRBD1	TRBV19	TRBJ1-5	CASSMGQGAAQPQHF	TGTGCCAGTAGTATGGGACAGGGGGCGGCTCAGCCCCAGCATTTT
few	TRBD1	TRBV28	TRBJ1-2	CASISTASRGRTGTF	TGTGCCAGCATTTCCACGGCGAGCAGGGGGCGAACAGGAACCTTC
NA	NA	TRBV6-5	TRBJ2-2	CASGWGYGNTGELFF	TGTGCCAGCGGCTGGGGATATGGGAACACCGGGGAGCTGTTTTTT
NA	NA	TRBV30	TRBJ1-1	CAWSVAPGAAEAFF	TGTGCCTGGAGTGTAGCCCCCGGGGCCGCTGAAGCTTTCTTT
many	NA	TRBV21-1	TRBJ1-2	CASSKAPGWGYTF	TGTGCCAGCAGCAAAGCCCCGGGCTGGGGCTACACCTTC
once	NA	TRBV18	TRBJ2-3	CASSSSDTQYF	TGTGCCAGCTCTAGTTCAGATACGCAGTATTTT
NA	NA	TRBV2	TRBJ2-5	CASSKGGTQETQYF	TGTGCCAGCAGTAAAGGGGGGACACAAGAGACCCAGTACTTC
few	NA	TRBV25-1	TRBJ1-2	CASSKGYGYTF	TGTGCCAGCAGTAAAGGTTATGGCTACACCTTC
few	NA	TRBV7-3	TRBJ2-6	CASSPSAGSGANVLTF	TGTGCCAGCAGCCCGTCCGCGGGTTCTGGGGCCAACGTCCTGACTTTC
few	NA	TRBV14	TRBJ1-6	CASSQQSYSPLHF	TGTGCCAGCAGCCAACAGTCGTATTCACCCCTCCACTTT
NA	NA	TRBV6-5	TRBJ1-3	CASRSGVSGNTIYF	TGTGCCAGCAGGTCAGGGGTATCCGGAAACACCATATATTTT
NA	NA	TRBV7-9	TRBJ2-3	CASSSLGDTDTQYF	TGTGCCAGCAGCTCCCTCGGGGACACAGATACGCAGTATTTT
NA	NA	TRBV3-1/TRBV3-2	TRBJ2-1	CASSQAGSGGHKFF	TGTGCCAGCAGCCAAGCTGGCTCCGGAGGCCATAAGTTCTTC
NA	NA	TRBV30	TRBJ1-5	CAWSLAGGNQPQHF	TGTGCCTGGAGTCTGGCAGGGGGCAATCAGCCCCAGCATTTT
NA	TRBD2	TRBV2	TRBJ2-3	CASSVWGGPLGDTQYF	TGTGCCAGCAGTGTGTGGGGGGGACCCTTAGGAGATACGCAGTATTTT
NA	NA	TRBV24-1	TRBJ2-3	CATSDSRTVTDTQYF	TGTGCCACCAGTGACTCTCGGACAGTGACAGATACGCAGTATTTT
NA	NA	TRBV5-1	TRBJ2-3	CASSSTASTQDTQYF	TGCGCCAGCAGCTCGACAGCCTCAACTCAGGATACGCAGTATTTT